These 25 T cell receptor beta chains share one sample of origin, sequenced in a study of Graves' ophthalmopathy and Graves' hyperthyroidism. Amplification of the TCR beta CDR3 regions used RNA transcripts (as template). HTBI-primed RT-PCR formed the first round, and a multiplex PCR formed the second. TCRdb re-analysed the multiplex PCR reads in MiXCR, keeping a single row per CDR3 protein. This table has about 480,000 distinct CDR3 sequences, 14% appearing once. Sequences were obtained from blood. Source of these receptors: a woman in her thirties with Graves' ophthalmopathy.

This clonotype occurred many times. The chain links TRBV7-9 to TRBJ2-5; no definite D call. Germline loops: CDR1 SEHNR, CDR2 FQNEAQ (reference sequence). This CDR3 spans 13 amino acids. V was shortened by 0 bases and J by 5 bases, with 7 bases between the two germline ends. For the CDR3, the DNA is TGTGCCAGCAGCTTAGCACTAAAGGAGACCCAGTACTTC. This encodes CASSLALKETQYF.

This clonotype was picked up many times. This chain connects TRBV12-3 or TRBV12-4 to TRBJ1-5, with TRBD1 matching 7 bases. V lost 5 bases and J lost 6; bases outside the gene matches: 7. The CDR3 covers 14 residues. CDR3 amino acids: CASSRDRTSQPQHF. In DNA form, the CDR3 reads TGTGCCAGCAGTCGGGACAGAACCAGTCAGCCCCAGCATTTT.

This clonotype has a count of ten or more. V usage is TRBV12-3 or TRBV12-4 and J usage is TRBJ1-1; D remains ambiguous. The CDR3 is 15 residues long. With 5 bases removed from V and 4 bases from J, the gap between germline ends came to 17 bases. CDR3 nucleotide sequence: TGTGCCAGCAGTCGATTGGACCTCTCCGTCACTGAAGCTTTCTTT. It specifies CASSRLDLSVTEAFF.

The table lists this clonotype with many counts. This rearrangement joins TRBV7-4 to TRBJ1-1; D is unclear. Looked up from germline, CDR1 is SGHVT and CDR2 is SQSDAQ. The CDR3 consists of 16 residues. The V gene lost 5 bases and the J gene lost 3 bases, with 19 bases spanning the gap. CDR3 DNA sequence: TGTGCCAGCAGCCCGGAGGTCGAAAAGGAGGACACTGAAGCTTTCTTT. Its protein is CASSPEVEKEDTEAFF.

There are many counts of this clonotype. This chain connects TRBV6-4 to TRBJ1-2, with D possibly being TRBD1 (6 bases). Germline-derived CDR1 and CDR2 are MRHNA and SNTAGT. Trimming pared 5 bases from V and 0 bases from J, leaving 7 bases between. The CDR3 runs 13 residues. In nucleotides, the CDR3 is TGTGCCAGCAGTCAGGGGACTAACTATGGCTACACCTTC. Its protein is CASSQGTNYGYTF.

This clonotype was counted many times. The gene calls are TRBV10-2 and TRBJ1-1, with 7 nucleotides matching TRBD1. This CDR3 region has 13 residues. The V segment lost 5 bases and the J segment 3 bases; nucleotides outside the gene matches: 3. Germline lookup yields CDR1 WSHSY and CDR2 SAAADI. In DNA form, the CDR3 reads TGCGCCAGCAGTCGGGACAGTGACACTGAAGCTTTCTTT. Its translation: CASSRDSDTEAFF.

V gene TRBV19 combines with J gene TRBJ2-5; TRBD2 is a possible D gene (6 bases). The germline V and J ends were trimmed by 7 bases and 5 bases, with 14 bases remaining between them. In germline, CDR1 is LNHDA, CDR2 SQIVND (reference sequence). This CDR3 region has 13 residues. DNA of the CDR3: TGTGCCAGTACCGCCGGGACTGTGGAGACCCAGTACTTC. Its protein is CASTAGTVETQYF.

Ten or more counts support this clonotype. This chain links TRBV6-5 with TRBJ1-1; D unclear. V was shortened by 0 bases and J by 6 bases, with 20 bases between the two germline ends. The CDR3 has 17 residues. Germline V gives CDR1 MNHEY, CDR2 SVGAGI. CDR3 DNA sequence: TGTGCCAGCAGTTACTCGAGTTACAGCCGGAGAACAGCTGAAGCTTTCTTT. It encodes CASSYSSYSRRTAEAFF.

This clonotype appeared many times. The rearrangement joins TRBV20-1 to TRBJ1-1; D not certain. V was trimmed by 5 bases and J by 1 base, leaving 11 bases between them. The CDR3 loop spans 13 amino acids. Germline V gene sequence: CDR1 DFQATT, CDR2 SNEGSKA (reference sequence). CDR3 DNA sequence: TGCAGTGCTTTGGATACCACGAACACTGAAGCTTTCTTT. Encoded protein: CSALDTTNTEAFF.

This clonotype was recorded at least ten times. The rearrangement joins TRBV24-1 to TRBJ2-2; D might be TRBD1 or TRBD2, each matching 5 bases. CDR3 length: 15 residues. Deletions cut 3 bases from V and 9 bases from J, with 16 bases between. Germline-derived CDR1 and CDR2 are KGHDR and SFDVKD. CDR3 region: CATSDEDKSGRELFF. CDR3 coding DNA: TGTGCCACCAGTGATGAGGACAAGTCCGGGAGGGAGCTGTTTTTT.

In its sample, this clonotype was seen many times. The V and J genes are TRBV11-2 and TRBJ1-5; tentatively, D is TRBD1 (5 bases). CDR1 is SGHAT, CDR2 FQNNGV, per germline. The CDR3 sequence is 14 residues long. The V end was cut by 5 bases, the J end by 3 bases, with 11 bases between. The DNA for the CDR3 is TGTGCCAGCAGCGAGGGGCAGTTCAATCAGCCCCAGCATTTT. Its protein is CASSEGQFNQPQHF.

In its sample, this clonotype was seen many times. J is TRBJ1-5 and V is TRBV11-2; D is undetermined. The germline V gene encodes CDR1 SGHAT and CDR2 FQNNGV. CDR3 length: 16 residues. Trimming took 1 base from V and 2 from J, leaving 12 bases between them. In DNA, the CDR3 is TGTGCCAGCAGCTTAGGAGCAGTCGTCGGCAATCAGCCCCAGCATTTT. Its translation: CASSLGAVVGNQPQHF.

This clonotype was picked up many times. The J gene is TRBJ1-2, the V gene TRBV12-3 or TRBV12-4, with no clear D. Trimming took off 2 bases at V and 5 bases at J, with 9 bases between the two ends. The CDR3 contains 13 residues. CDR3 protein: CASSLKGSYGYTF. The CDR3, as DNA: TGTGCCAGCAGTTTAAAGGGTAGTTATGGCTACACCTTC.

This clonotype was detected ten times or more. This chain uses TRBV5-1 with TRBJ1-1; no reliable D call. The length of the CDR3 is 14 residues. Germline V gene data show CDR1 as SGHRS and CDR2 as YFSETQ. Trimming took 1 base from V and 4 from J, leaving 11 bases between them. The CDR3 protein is CASSLSPGSTEAFF. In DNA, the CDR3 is TGCGCCAGCAGCTTGAGTCCGGGAAGCACTGAAGCTTTCTTT.

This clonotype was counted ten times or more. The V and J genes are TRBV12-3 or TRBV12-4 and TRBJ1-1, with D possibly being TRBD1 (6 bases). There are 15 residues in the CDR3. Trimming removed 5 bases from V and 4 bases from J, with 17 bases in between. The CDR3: CASSRSQGMGTEAFF. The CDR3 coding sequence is TGTGCCAGCAGTCGCTCACAGGGTATGGGCACTGAAGCTTTCTTT.

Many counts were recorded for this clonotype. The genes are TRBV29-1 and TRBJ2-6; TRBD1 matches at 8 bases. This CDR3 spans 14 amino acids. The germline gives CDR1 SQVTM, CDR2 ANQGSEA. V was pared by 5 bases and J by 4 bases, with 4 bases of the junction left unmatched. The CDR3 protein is CSVSGGSGANVLTF. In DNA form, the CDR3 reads TGCAGCGTTTCAGGGGGCTCAGGGGCCAACGTCCTGACTTTC.

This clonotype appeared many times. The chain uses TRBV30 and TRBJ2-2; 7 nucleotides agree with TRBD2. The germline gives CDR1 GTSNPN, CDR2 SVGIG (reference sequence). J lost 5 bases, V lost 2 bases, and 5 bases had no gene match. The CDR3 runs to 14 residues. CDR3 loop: CAWSPGLQTGELFF. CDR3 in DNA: TGTGCCTGGAGTCCGGGACTACAGACCGGGGAGCTGTTTTTT.

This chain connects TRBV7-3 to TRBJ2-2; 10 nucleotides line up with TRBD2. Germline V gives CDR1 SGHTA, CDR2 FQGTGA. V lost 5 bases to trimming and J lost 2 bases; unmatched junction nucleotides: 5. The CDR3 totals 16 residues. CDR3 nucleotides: TGTGCCAGCAGCCTCCTAGCGGGGGCAAACACCGGGGAGCTGTTTTTT. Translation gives CASSLLAGANTGELFF.

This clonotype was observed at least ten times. CDR3 loop: CASSQLAPTYEQYF. CDR3 DNA: TGTGCCAGCAGCCAACTAGCGCCAACCTACGAGCAGTACTTC. This chain uses TRBV7-8 with TRBJ2-7, with 7 nucleotides matching TRBD2. The CDR3 covers 14 residues. The germline V gene encodes CDR1 SGHVS and CDR2 FQNEAQ. Unmatched junction bases numbered 6, after V lost 5 bases and J lost 2 bases.

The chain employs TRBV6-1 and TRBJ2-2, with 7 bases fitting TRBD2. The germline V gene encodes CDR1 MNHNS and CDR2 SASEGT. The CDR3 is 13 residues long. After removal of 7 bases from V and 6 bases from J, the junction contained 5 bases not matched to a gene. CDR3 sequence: CASTAGEAGELFF. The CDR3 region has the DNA TGTGCCAGCACCGCGGGGGAGGCCGGGGAGCTGTTTTTT.

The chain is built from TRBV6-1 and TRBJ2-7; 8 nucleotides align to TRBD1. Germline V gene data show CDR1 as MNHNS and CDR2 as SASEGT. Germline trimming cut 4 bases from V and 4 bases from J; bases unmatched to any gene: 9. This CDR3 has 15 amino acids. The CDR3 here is CASSGPGQVHYEQYF. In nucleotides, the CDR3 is TGTGCCAGCAGTGGCCCGGGACAGGTCCATTACGAGCAGTACTTC.

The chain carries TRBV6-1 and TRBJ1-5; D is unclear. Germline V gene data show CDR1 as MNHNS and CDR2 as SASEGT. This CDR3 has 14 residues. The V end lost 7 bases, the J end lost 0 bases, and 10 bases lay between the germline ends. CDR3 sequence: CASTAWDSNQPQHF. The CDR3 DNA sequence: TGTGCCAGCACCGCATGGGATAGCAATCAGCCCCAGCATTTT.

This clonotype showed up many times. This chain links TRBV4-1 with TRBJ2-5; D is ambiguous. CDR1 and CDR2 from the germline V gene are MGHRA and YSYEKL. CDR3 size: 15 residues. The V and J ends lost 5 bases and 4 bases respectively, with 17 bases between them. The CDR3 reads CASSELGIWGETQYF. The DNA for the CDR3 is TGCGCCAGCAGCGAGTTGGGCATCTGGGGAGAGACCCAGTACTTC.

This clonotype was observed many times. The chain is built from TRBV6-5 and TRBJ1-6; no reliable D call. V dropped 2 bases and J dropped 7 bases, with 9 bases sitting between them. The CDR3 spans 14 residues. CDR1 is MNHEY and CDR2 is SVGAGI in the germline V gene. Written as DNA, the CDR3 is TGTGCCAGCAGTTACAGGGATTACAATTCACCCCTCCACTTT. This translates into CASSYRDYNSPLHF.

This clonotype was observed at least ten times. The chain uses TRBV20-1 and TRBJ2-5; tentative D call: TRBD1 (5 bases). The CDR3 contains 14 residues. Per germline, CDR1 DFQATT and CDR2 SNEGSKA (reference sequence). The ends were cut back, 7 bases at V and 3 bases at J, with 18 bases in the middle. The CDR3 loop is CSVVGRDGKETQYF. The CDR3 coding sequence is TGCAGTGTAGTAGGCAGGGATGGGAAAGAGACCCAGTACTTC.